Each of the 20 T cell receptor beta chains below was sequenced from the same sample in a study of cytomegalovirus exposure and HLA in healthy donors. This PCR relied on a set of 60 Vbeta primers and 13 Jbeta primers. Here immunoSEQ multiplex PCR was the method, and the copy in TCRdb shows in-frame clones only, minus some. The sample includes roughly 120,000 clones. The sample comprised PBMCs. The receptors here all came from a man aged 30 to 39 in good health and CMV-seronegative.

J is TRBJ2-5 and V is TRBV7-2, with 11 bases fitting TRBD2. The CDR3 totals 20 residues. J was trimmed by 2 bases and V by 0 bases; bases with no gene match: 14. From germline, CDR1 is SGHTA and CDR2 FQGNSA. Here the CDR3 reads CASSLALAGGPFLWQETQYF. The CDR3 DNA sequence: TGTGCCAGCAGCTTAGCGCTAGCGGGAGGCCCTTTCCTCTGGCAAGAGACCCAGTACTTC.

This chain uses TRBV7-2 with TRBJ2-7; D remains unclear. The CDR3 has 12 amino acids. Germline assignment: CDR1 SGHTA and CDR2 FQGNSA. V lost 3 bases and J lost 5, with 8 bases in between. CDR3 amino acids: CASSLGRNEQYF. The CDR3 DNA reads TGTGCCAGCAGCTTGGGCAGGAACGAGCAGTACTTC.

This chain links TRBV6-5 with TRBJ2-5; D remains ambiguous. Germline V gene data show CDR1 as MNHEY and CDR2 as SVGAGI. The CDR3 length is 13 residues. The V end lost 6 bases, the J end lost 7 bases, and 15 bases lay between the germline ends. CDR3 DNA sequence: TGTGCCAGCAGGAAGGTCCAGGCAGGGACCCAGTACTTC. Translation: CASRKVQAGTQYF.

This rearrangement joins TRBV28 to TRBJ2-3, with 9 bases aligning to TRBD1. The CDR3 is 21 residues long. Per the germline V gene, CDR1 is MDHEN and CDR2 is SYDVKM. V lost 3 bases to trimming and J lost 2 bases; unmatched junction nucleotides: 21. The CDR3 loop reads CASSLGFPYRGHEAITDTQYF. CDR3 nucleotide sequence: TGTGCCAGCAGTTTGGGTTTCCCCTACAGGGGGCACGAGGCCATCACAGATACGCAGTATTTT.

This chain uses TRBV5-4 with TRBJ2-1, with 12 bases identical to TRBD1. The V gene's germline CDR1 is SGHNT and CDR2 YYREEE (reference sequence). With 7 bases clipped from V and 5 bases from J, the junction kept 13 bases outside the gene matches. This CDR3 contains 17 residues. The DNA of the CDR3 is TGTGCCAGCGCCGGGACAGGGGGCGCGTCGGTCGACAATGAGCAGTTCTTC. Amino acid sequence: CASAGTGGASVDNEQFF.

CDR3 in amino acids: CAWTRGSGNTIYF. The CDR3 bases are TGTGCCTGGACCCGAGGCTCTGGAAACACCATATATTTT. The chain employs TRBV30 and TRBJ1-3; D uncertain. Germline CDR1 reads GTSNPN; CDR2 reads SVGIG (reference sequence). CDR3 length: 13 amino acids. V lost 4 bases to trimming and J lost 0 bases, with 7 bases between them. Using reference TRBV30 and TRBJ1-3 for the parts outside the CDR3, the full variable domain is SQTIHQWPATLVQPVGSPLSLECTVEGTSNPNLYWYRQAAGRGLQLLFYSVGIGQISSEVPQNLSASRPQDRQFILSSKKLLLSDSGFYLCAWTRGSGNTIYFGEGSWLTVV.

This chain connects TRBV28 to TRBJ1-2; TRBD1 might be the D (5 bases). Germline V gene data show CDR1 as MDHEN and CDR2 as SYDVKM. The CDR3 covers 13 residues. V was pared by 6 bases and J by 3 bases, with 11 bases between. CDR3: CASSPGGYYGYTF. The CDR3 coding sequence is TGTGCCAGCAGCCCCGGGGGGTACTATGGCTACACCTTC.

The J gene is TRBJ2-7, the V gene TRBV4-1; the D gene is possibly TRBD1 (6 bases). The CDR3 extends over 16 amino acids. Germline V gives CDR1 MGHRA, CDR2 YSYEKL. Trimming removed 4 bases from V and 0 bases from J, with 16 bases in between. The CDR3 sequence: CASSRLTTGISYEQYF. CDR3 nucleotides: TGCGCCAGCAGCCGATTAACTACAGGGATCTCCTACGAGCAGTACTTC.

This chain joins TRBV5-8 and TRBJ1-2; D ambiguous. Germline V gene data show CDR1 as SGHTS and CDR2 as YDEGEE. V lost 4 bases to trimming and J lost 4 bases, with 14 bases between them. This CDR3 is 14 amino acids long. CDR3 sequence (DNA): TGTGCCAGCAGCCTAACGGACGGACTCTATGGCTACACCTTC. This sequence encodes CASSLTDGLYGYTF.

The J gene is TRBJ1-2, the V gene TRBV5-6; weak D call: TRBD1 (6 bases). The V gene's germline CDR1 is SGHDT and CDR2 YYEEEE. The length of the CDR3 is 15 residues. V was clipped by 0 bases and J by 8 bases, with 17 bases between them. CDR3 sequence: CASSLVRGAPKGYTF. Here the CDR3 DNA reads TGTGCCAGCAGCTTGGTCAGGGGCGCCCCGAAGGGCTACACCTTC.

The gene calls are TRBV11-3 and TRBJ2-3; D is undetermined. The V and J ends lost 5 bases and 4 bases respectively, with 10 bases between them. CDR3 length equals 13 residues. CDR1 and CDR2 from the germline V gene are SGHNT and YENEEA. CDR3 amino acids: CASSLNYADTQYF. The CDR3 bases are TGTGCCAGCAGCCTCAACTACGCAGATACGCAGTATTTT.

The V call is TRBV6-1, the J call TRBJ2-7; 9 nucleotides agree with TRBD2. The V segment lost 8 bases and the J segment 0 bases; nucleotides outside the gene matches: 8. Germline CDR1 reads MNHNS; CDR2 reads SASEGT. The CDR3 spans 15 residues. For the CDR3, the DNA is TGTGCCAGCGCCCGAGCGGGAGGTCCCTCCTACGAGCAGTACTTC. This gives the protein CASARAGGPSYEQYF.

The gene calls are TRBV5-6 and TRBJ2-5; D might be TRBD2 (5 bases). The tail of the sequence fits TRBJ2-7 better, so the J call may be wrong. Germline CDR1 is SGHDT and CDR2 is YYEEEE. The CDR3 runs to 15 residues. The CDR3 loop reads CASSPRGADSYEQYF. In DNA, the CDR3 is TGTGCCAGCAGCCCCCGGGGTGCGGACTCCTACGAGCAGTACTTC.

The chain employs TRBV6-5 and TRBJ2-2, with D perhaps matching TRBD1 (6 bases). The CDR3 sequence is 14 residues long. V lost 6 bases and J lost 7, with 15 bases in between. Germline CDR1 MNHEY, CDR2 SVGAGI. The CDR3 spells CASRVQTGFGELFF. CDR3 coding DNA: TGTGCCAGCAGAGTTCAGACAGGCTTCGGGGAGCTGTTTTTT.

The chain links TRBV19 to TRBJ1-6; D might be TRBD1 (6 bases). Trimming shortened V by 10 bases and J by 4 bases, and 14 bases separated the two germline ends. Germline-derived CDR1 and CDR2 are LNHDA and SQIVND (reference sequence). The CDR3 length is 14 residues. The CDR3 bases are TGTGCCACTACGGACAGTCTTTATAATTCACCCCTCCACTTT. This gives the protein CATTDSLYNSPLHF.

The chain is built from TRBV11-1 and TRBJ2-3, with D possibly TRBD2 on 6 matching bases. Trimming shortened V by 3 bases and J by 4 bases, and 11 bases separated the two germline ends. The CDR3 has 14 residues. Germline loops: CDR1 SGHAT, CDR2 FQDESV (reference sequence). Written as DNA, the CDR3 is TGTGCCAGCAGCTTTTCCCTAGCGTCAGATACGCAGTATTTT. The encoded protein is CASSFSLASDTQYF.

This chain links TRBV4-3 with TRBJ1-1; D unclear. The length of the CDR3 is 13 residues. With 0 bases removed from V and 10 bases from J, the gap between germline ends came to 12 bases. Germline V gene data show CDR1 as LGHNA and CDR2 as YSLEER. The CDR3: CASSQDREAAAFF. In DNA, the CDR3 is TGCGCCAGCAGCCAAGATCGGGAAGCGGCAGCTTTCTTT.

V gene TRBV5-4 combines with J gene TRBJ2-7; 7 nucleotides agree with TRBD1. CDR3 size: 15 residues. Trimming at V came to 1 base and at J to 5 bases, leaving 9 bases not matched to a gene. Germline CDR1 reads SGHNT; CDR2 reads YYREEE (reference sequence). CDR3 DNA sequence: TGTGCCAGCAGCTTGATAGGGGGCGCGAGCCACGAGCAGTACTTC. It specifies CASSLIGGASHEQYF.

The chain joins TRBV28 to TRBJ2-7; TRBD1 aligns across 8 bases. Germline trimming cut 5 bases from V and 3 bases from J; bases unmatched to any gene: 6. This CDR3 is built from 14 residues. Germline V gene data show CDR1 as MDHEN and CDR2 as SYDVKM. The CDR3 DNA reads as TGTGCCAGCAGTCGTCGGACAGGGCGCTACGAGCAGTACTTC. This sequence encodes CASSRRTGRYEQYF.

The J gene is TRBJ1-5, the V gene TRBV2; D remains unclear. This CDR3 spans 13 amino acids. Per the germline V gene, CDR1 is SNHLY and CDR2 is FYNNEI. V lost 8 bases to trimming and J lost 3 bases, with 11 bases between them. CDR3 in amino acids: CASVVQYNQPQHF. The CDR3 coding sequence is TGTGCCAGCGTCGTGCAGTACAATCAGCCCCAGCATTTT.